The 19 T cell receptor beta chains below come from one sample, sequenced in a study of OX40 agonist ivuxolimab in advanced cancers. Profiling relied on immunoSEQ multiplex PCR, and the TCRdb table lists in-frame clones only, not all of them. The table lists approximately 90,000 clones, around nine tenths of them singletons. Specimen: CD4+ or CD8+ T cells sorted from blood, collected in a trial of the OX40 agonist ivuxolimab. All receptors derive from an adult with an advanced solid tumor such as melanoma, head and neck, liver or kidney cancer.

The V call is TRBV18, the J call TRBJ1-6, with D tentatively TRBD1 (5 bases). This CDR3 is 16 amino acids long. The ends were cut back, 6 bases at V and 6 bases at J, with 18 bases in the middle. Germline V gene data show CDR1 as KGHSH and CDR2 as LQKENI. CDR3: CASSIPRAAGNSPLHF. The CDR3 DNA reads as TGTGCCAGCTCGATACCCAGGGCCGCCGGTAATTCACCCCTCCACTTT. The variable domain in full, completed from reference TRBV18 and TRBJ1-6, reads NAGVMQNPRHLVRRRGQEARLRCSPMKGHSHVYWYRQLPEEGLKFMVYLQKENIIDESGMPKERFSAEFPKEGPSILRIQQVVRGDSAAYFCASSIPRAAGNSPLHFGNGTRLTVT.

The gene calls are TRBV7-2 and TRBJ2-3, with 8 bases aligning to TRBD2. CDR3 length: 17 amino acids. CDR1 and CDR2 from the germline V gene are SGHTA and FQGNSA. Trimming removed 1 base from V and 4 bases from J; junction bases left unmatched: 10. The CDR3 loop reads CASSLGIFSGDADTQYF. The DNA of the CDR3 is TGTGCCAGCAGCTTAGGTATTTTTAGCGGGGACGCAGATACGCAGTATTTT.

The count of this clone is one. The chain employs TRBV5-6 and TRBJ2-7; D may be TRBD1 or TRBD2 (5 bases each). Germline CDR1 is SGHDT and CDR2 is YYEEEE. Trimming stripped 3 bases from V and 2 bases from J, with 15 bases between. The CDR3 is 15 amino acids. The CDR3 reads CASSSPGKTAYEQYF. CDR3 DNA sequence: TGTGCCAGCAGCTCCCCCGGGAAGACAGCCTACGAGCAGTACTTC.

The chain joins TRBV21-1 to TRBJ2-5; the table gives TRBD2 as D, unverified against the DNA. TRBV21-1 is designated a pseudogene. This CDR3 has 20 residues. In DNA, the CDR3 is TGTGCCAGCAGCAAAATGGGGAGCGGGGGGCCCCCGTGTGGTGAAGAGACCCAGTACTTC. Protein sequence: CASSKMGSGGPPCGEETQYF.

Note on this clone: Lacking the conserved final phenylalanine or tryptophan, this CDR3 likely reflects a read error. The CDR3 spells CATRDGGVDGYTL. The CDR3 DNA reads as TGTGCCACCAGAGACGGGGGCGTGGATGGCTACACCCTC. This chain uses TRBV15 with TRBJ1-2; possibly TRBD1 for D (6 bases). Germline values: CDR1 LNHNV, CDR2 YYDKDF (reference sequence). This CDR3 is 13 amino acids long. The germline V and J ends were trimmed by 6 bases and 6 bases, with 14 bases remaining between them.

This clone was observed a single time. The chain recombines TRBV6-7 with TRBJ2-5, with TRBD1 as a possible D gene (6 bases). TRBV6-7 is sorted into the ORF group, with uncertain function. This CDR3 region has 14 residues. V lost 2 bases, J lost 4 bases, and 11 bases lay in between. CDR3 in amino acids: CASSYLRGTETQYF. The CDR3 DNA is TGTGCCAGCAGTTACCTCAGGGGAACAGAGACCCAGTACTTC.

This clone was observed a handful of times. The chain combines TRBV14 with TRBJ2-5; D may be TRBD2 (6 bases). V dropped 5 bases and J dropped 1 base, with 11 bases sitting between them. CDR3 length: 14 residues. Looked up from germline, CDR1 is SGHDN and CDR2 is FVKESK. The CDR3 DNA follows: TGTGCCAGCAGCTTCCGGGACTTCCAAGAGACCCAGTACTTC. This codes for CASSFRDFQETQYF. Complete variable domain (other parts from reference TRBV14 and TRBJ2-5): EAGVTQFPSHSVIEKGQTVTLRCDPISGHDNLYWYRRVMGKEIKFLLHFVKESKQDESGMPNNRFLAERTGGTYSTLKVQPAELEDSGVYFCASSFRDFQETQYFGPGTRLLVL.

This rearrangement joins TRBV12-5 to TRBJ1-5, with no clear D. The ends were cut back, 1 base at V and 6 bases at J, with 16 bases in the middle. Per the germline V gene, CDR1 is LGHNT and CDR2 is FRNRAP. CDR3 length equals 16 residues. This CDR3 reads CASGLGRTGPVQPQHF. The CDR3, as DNA: TGTGCTAGTGGTTTGGGACGGACGGGTCCTGTTCAGCCCCAGCATTTT.

The chain uses TRBV7-9 and TRBJ1-3; possible D gene TRBD1, 5 bases. Between the trimmed V and J ends, which lost 5 bases and 2 bases, there was a span of 19 bases. The V gene's germline CDR1 is SEHNR and CDR2 FQNEAQ (reference sequence). The CDR3 length is 17 residues. CDR3 DNA sequence: TGTGCCAGCAGCCTAGTTAAATCAGGGCGGCCTGGAAACACCATATATTTT. It encodes CASSLVKSGRPGNTIYF.

The chain has TRBV19 and TRBJ1-6; D remains ambiguous. Trimming removed 6 bases from V and 8 bases from J, with 17 bases in between. Germline assignment: CDR1 LNHDA and CDR2 SQIVND (reference sequence). The CDR3 covers 15 residues. CDR3 sequence (DNA): TGTGCCAGTAGAAACGTGGAGTTGGGTGATTCACCCCTCCACTTT. Translating it yields CASRNVELGDSPLHF.

The V gene is TRBV9, the J gene TRBJ2-7; 8 positions agree with TRBD1. After removal of 4 bases from V and 1 base from J, the junction contained 10 bases not matched to a gene. This CDR3 contains 16 residues. Germline V gene lookup returns CDR1 SGDLS and CDR2 YYNGEE. Written as DNA, the CDR3 is TGTGCCAGCAGCCGCCGTCCCACAGGGGGTTCCTACGAGCAGTACTTC. It yields the protein CASSRRPTGGSYEQYF.

This chain connects TRBV27 to TRBJ1-1; 7 nucleotides line up with TRBD1. The V segment lost 6 bases and the J segment 2 bases; nucleotides outside the gene matches: 9. CDR1 and CDR2 from the germline V gene are MNHEY and SMNVEV (reference sequence). The CDR3 is made up of 15 amino acids. The CDR3, as DNA: TGTGCCAGCAGCCCCGACAGGGTACGAAACACTGAAGCTTTCTTT. Residues: CASSPDRVRNTEAFF.

This sequence joins TRBV2 and TRBJ1-4; 8 positions match TRBD1. J gave up 5 bases and V 7 bases, and 6 bases lay outside the gene matches. The CDR3 consists of 14 residues. CDR1 is SNHLY, CDR2 FYNNEI, per germline. CDR3 nucleotide sequence: TGTGCCAGCAACGAACAGGGGGGCAATGAAAAACTGTTTTTT. It is translated as CASNEQGGNEKLFF.

Remarks on this clone: Other nucleotide sequences from this sample produce the same CDR3. The chain links TRBV5-1 to TRBJ1-2; D unresolved. Trimming cost V 0 bases and J 8 bases, with 8 bases left between them. The length of the CDR3 is 12 residues. CDR1 and CDR2 (germline): SGHRS, YFSETQ. The CDR3 DNA reads TGCGCCAGCAGCTTGGGGGCTACAGGCTACACCTTC. The encoded protein is CASSLGATGYTF.

The genes are TRBV6-1 and TRBJ1-3; D remains ambiguous. Trimming pared 1 base from V and 4 bases from J, leaving 2 bases between. Germline V gene data show CDR1 as MNHNS and CDR2 as SASEGT. This CDR3 is built from 12 residues. This CDR3 is CASSEGGNTIYF. CDR3 bases: TGTGCCAGCAGTGAAGGGGGAAACACCATATATTTT.

V and J are TRBV5-1 and TRBJ1-1; D may be TRBD1 (5 bases). The CDR3 is 15 residues long. Germline CDR1 and CDR2: SGHRS and YFSETQ. V dropped 0 bases and J dropped 4 bases, with 13 bases sitting between them. The CDR3 region has the DNA TGCGCCAGCAGCTTGGGAGTTCTGGGGGGCACTGAAGCTTTCTTT. Translation: CASSLGVLGGTEAFF.

The V gene is TRBV6-1, the J gene TRBJ1-1, with unresolved D. CDR3 size: 12 residues. V dropped 5 bases and J dropped 11 bases, with 15 bases sitting between them. Germline V gene lookup returns CDR1 MNHNS and CDR2 SASEGT. The CDR3 DNA follows: TGTGCCAGCAGTTTAGTAGGGCAGTTGGCTTTCTTT. Its protein is CASSLVGQLAFF.

V is TRBV27 and J is TRBJ1-6; D call uncertain. Trimming left V 7 bases short and J 0 bases short, with 19 bases between. CDR1 and CDR2 (germline): MNHEY, SMNVEV (reference sequence). The CDR3 is 18 residues long. The CDR3 reads CASTGSGSGLSYNSPLHF. The DNA for the CDR3 is TGTGCCAGCACCGGGTCGGGGAGCGGCCTCTCCTATAATTCACCCCTCCACTTT.

V gene TRBV7-7 combines with J gene TRBJ2-5, with a possible D match to TRBD2 (5 bases). The CDR3 sequence is 16 residues long. Germline CDR1 and CDR2: SSHAT and FNYEAQ (reference sequence). V lost 1 base to trimming and J lost 1 base, with 13 bases between them. The CDR3: CASSLGVSAAQETQYF. In nucleotides, the CDR3 is TGTGCCAGCAGCTTAGGAGTTTCAGCGGCCCAAGAGACCCAGTACTTC.